Presented here are 25 T cell receptor beta chains from one specimen sequenced in a study of T cell responses to AZD1222 COVID-19 vaccine. Sequencing was performed with immunoSEQ multiplex PCR; in TCRdb, only in-frame clones are kept and a portion is missing. The sample yields some 140,000 clones, approximately 90% seen once. The sequenced sample was peripheral blood, obtained on day 0 of AZD1222 vaccination. Source of these receptors: an adult in good health.

V is TRBV3-1 (or the pseudogene TRBV3-2) and J is TRBJ2-2; the D gene is possibly TRBD2 (5 bases). The CDR3 is 16 amino acids. The germline V gene has CDR1 LGHDT and CDR2 YNNKEL (reference sequence). Trimming removed 4 bases from V and 3 bases from J, with 15 bases in between. In DNA, the CDR3 is TGTGCCAGCAGCCCGGAGGCCAGTGGGCACACCGGGGAGCTGTTTTTT. Protein sequence: CASSPEASGHTGELFF.

This rearrangement joins TRBV21-1 to TRBJ2-6. TRBV21-1 counts as a pseudogene. The CDR3 extends over 18 amino acids. The CDR3 reads CASSKVRQNFSGANVLTF. As DNA, the CDR3 is TGTGCCAGCAGCAAAGTACGGCAGAACTTCTCTGGGGCCAACGTCCTGACTTTC.

The genes are TRBV11-3 and TRBJ2-7; D is possibly TRBD1 (6 bases). Germline-derived CDR1 and CDR2 are SGHNT and YENEEA. Trimming took off 4 bases at V and 9 bases at J, with 10 bases between the two ends. The CDR3 contains 11 residues. The CDR3 DNA sequence: TGTGCCAGCAGCTACAGGGACGGGCAGTACTTC. Protein sequence: CASSYRDGQYF.

The V gene is TRBV19, the J gene TRBJ1-1; 12 bases fit TRBD1. The J segment lost 1 base and the V segment lost 10 bases, leaving 13 bases of the junction unmatched. Looked up from germline, CDR1 is LNHDA and CDR2 is SQIVND (reference sequence). The length of the CDR3 is 17 residues. CDR3 bases: TGTGCCACCTCCCCACAGGGGGACAGGGGGCAGAACACTGAAGCTTTCTTT. Amino acids: CATSPQGDRGQNTEAFF.

The chain employs TRBV5-1 and TRBJ1-5; D is possibly TRBD1 (5 bases). The CDR3 covers 15 residues. Trimming stripped 2 bases from V and 4 bases from J, with 13 bases between. Per the germline V gene, CDR1 is SGHRS and CDR2 is YFSETQ. DNA for the CDR3: TGCGCCAGCAGCTTCATGGGAGGGGATAATCAGCCCCAGCATTTT. This gives the protein CASSFMGGDNQPQHF.

This clone was seen once. The chain combines TRBV19 with TRBJ1-5; D not resolved. This CDR3 has 14 amino acids. With 2 bases removed from V and 0 bases from J, the gap between germline ends came to 5 bases. CDR1 and CDR2 from the germline V gene are LNHDA and SQIVND (reference sequence). CDR3 DNA: TGTGCCAGTAGTATAACCTATAGCAATCAGCCCCAGCATTTT. Translated, it gives CASSITYSNQPQHF.

The rearrangement links TRBV27 to TRBJ2-3; 7 bases map to TRBD1. CDR3 length: 17 residues. In germline, CDR1 is MNHEY, CDR2 SMNVEV (reference sequence). CDR3 region: CATRGQSPSPSTDTQYF. CDR3 DNA: TGTGCTACTCGGGGACAGAGTCCATCCCCTAGCACAGATACGCAGTATTTT.

The chain couples TRBV28 to TRBJ2-2, with D hard to call. The CDR3 runs to 13 residues. Trimming shortened V by 4 bases and J by 2 bases, and 5 bases separated the two germline ends. CDR1 MDHEN and CDR2 SYDVKM come from the germline V gene. The CDR3 bases are TGTGCCAGCAGTTCGGAAAACACCGGGGAGCTGTTTTTT. As protein: CASSSENTGELFF.

The rearrangement joins TRBV10-1 to TRBJ2-2, with D maybe TRBD2 (7 bases). CDR1 and CDR2 from the germline V gene are WNHNN and SYGVQD (reference sequence). Deletions cut 10 bases from V and 4 bases from J, with 16 bases between. The CDR3 extends over 14 amino acids. CDR3 nucleotide sequence: TGCGCCACGAGGGGGGGAGTGGGCACCGGGGAGCTGTTTTTT. Encoded protein: CATRGGVGTGELFF.

The chain is built from TRBV9 and TRBJ2-7; 9 nucleotides line up with TRBD2. Germline lookup yields CDR1 SGDLS and CDR2 YYNGEE. The CDR3 length is 15 residues. V trimming: 4 bases; J trimming: 4 bases; junction bases outside the gene matches: 9. CDR3 sequence: CASSFLASGVYEQYF. The CDR3 nucleotides read TGTGCCAGCAGCTTCTTGGCTAGCGGGGTATACGAGCAGTACTTC. The variable domain in full, completed from reference TRBV9 and TRBJ2-7, reads DSGVTQTPKHLITATGQRVTLRCSPRSGDLSVYWYQQSLDQGLQFLIQYYNGEERAKGNILERFSAQQFPDLHSELNLSSLELGDSALYFCASSFLASGVYEQYFGPGTRLTVT.

CDR3 sequence (DNA): TGTGCCAGCAGCGGGGACAGGGGAAGCCAGCCCCAGCATTTT. Translation: CASSGDRGSQPQHF. The chain couples TRBV2 to TRBJ1-5, with TRBD1 matching 10 bases. The CDR3 covers 14 residues. Germline-derived CDR1 and CDR2 are SNHLY and FYNNEI. The junction had 6 bases not matched to a gene; V was cut back by 6 bases and J by 7 bases.

This chain uses TRBV28 with TRBJ2-5; the D gene is possibly TRBD1 (6 bases). The CDR3 has 14 amino acids. The V end lost 3 bases, the J end lost 1 base, and 9 bases lay between the germline ends. In germline, CDR1 is MDHEN, CDR2 SYDVKM. The CDR3 nucleotides are TGTGCCAGCAGTTTTAGACAGGCCCAAGAGACCCAGTACTTC. Residues: CASSFRQAQETQYF.

CDR3: CASSLRNWAGELFF. CDR3 nucleotide sequence: TGTGCCAGCAGCTTAAGAAATTGGGCCGGGGAGCTGTTTTTT. The rearrangement uses TRBV11-2 and TRBJ2-2; D is uncertain. V was pared by 2 bases and J by 6 bases, with 10 bases between. The CDR3 has 14 amino acids. Looked up from germline, CDR1 is SGHAT and CDR2 is FQNNGV.

The genes are TRBV6-5 and TRBJ1-1; D call uncertain. Germline V lookup: CDR1 MNHEY, CDR2 SVGAGI. Deletions cut 5 bases from V and 5 bases from J, with 6 bases between. The CDR3 is made up of 11 amino acids. The CDR3 region is CASSTLTEAFF. The CDR3 coding sequence is TGTGCCAGCAGTACCCTAACTGAAGCTTTCTTT.

The table lists this clone with a count of one. V gene TRBV12-3 or TRBV12-4 combines with J gene TRBJ1-2; the D gene is possibly TRBD1 (6 bases). V was pared by 3 bases and J by 6 bases, with 11 bases between. This CDR3 has 13 amino acids. The CDR3 DNA sequence: TGTGCCAGCAGTTTTTGGGGGGCGGATGGCTACACCTTC. Amino acid sequence: CASSFWGADGYTF.

In this sample, this clone turned up once. This sequence joins TRBV27 and TRBJ2-1; 12 nucleotides align to TRBD2. The germline gives CDR1 MNHEY, CDR2 SMNVEV (reference sequence). With V trimmed by 3 bases and J by 7 bases, 13 bases remained unmatched. The CDR3 contains 18 residues. DNA for the CDR3: TGTGCCAGCAGTTTTTCCTTCCTAGCGGGAGGGCCGGGTAATGAGCAGTTCTTC. Amino acids: CASSFSFLAGGPGNEQFF.

The J gene is TRBJ1-1, the V gene TRBV6-2 or TRBV6-3; D unresolved. The CDR3 has 15 residues. The germline gives CDR1 MNHEY, CDR2 SVGEGT. V was cut by 6 bases and J by 5 bases, with 19 bases left in between. Here the CDR3 DNA reads TGTGCCAGCAGCCTAACCGGGCGTTTGGGAACTGAAGCTTTCTTT. Translation: CASSLTGRLGTEAFF.

V gene TRBV4-2 combines with J gene TRBJ2-1; D is uncertain. Germline-derived CDR1 and CDR2 are LGHNA and YNFKEQ. The CDR3 is 14 residues long. V lost 5 bases, J lost 12 bases, and 20 bases lay in between. CDR3 sequence (DNA): TGTGCCAGCAGCACCTTAGGGCTCGAGTCGGCGCAGTTCTTC. Translation: CASSTLGLESAQFF.

The V and J genes are TRBV5-1 and TRBJ1-2; a weak D match, TRBD1 (5 bases). Trimming pared 0 bases from V and 7 bases from J, leaving 10 bases between. Germline loops: CDR1 SGHRS, CDR2 YFSETQ. This CDR3 has 13 residues. The CDR3 DNA sequence: TGCGCCAGCAGCTTGGTGGGGGTCCGTGGCTACACCTTC. As protein: CASSLVGVRGYTF.

The table lists this clone with a count of one. The V call is TRBV11-3, the J call TRBJ2-5, with D possibly TRBD2 on 5 matching bases. The CDR3 runs 15 residues. V shed 2 bases and J shed 3 bases, with 13 bases lying between them. Germline CDR1 is SGHNT and CDR2 is YENEEA. The CDR3: CASSLSGSREETQYF. In DNA form, the CDR3 reads TGTGCCAGCAGCTTATCGGGGAGTCGGGAAGAGACCCAGTACTTC.

V gene TRBV11-2 combines with J gene TRBJ1-6; D call uncertain. The germline gives CDR1 SGHAT, CDR2 FQNNGV. This CDR3 has 14 amino acids. V was trimmed by 0 bases and J by 14 bases, leaving 14 bases between them. The CDR3 DNA follows: TGTGCCAGCAGCTTAGATAGCCTTTCCAGGACCCTCCACTTT. Translation gives CASSLDSLSRTLHF.

V usage is TRBV7-9 and J usage is TRBJ2-7; D uncertain. CDR1 and CDR2 (germline): SEHNR, FQNEAQ (reference sequence). This CDR3 has 12 residues. V dropped 5 bases and J dropped 2 bases, with 7 bases sitting between them. The CDR3 sequence is CASSPVAYEQYF. In nucleotides, the CDR3 is TGTGCCAGCAGCCCTGTAGCCTACGAGCAGTACTTC.

The genes are TRBV15 and TRBJ1-2; a weak D match, TRBD1 (6 bases). This CDR3 contains 15 residues. V was shortened by 1 base and J by 2 bases, with 11 bases between the two germline ends. CDR1 and CDR2 from the germline V gene are LNHNV and YYDKDF (reference sequence). CDR3 sequence: CATSRGNRANYGYTF. The CDR3 bases are TGTGCCACCAGCAGAGGAAACAGGGCGAACTATGGCTACACCTTC.

The chain couples TRBV7-3 to TRBJ2-3, with a possible D match to TRBD1 (5 bases). The length of the CDR3 is 14 residues. The ends were cut back, 5 bases at V and 6 bases at J, with 15 bases in the middle. The germline gives CDR1 SGHTA, CDR2 FQGTGA. CDR3 bases: TGTGCCAGCAGCCCGGGCAGGGCAGGGGATACGCAGTATTTT. This codes for CASSPGRAGDTQYF. The full variable domain, with the rest looked up from reference TRBV7-3 and TRBJ2-3, is GAGVSQTPSNKVTEKGKYVELRCDPISGHTALYWYRQSLGQGPEFLIYFQGTGAADDSGLPNDRFFAVRPEGSVSTLKIQRTERGDSAVYLCASSPGRAGDTQYFGPGTRLTVL.

This chain joins TRBV27 and TRBJ1-6, with a weak D call TRBD1 (5 bases). CDR1 and CDR2 (germline): MNHEY, SMNVEV (reference sequence). The CDR3 runs to 15 residues. Trimming removed 5 bases from V and 2 bases from J, with 10 bases in between. Here the CDR3 DNA reads TGTGCCAGCAGTCCTGGGGGGACCTATAATTCACCCCTCCACTTT. As protein: CASSPGGTYNSPLHF.